What follows are 25 T cell receptor beta chains derived from one specimen sequenced in a study of vaccination and CD4 T cells after COVID-19. Sequence data for DNA of cultured CD4+ T cells were generated by the Oncomine TCR Beta short-read assay. Each CDR3 protein gets one entry after TCRdb re-called the PCR reads with MiXCR. The table records 10,000 to 15,000 distinct CDR3 sequences, about 76% of them present only once. Treatment denoted: approximately 11-day PBMC culture with coronavirus spike peptide pools or control peptides (ViraFEST assay). No antigen has been identified for these receptors. Sequenced material: CD4+ T cells from blood, cultured in vitro. All receptors derive from a human donor who had recovered from COVID-19.

V usage is TRBV6-2 or TRBV6-3 and J usage is TRBJ1-2; possibly TRBD1 for D (6 bases). Germline V CDR1 and CDR2: MNHEY, SVGEGT. Trimming left V 2 bases short and J 4 bases short, with 14 bases between. The CDR3 spans 15 residues. The CDR3 sequence: CASSYGQSSVYGYTF. DNA for the CDR3: TGTGCCAGCAGTTACGGACAGTCATCTGTCTATGGCTACACCTTC.

This clonotype showed up just a few times. The chain recombines TRBV11-2 with TRBJ2-5, with unresolved D. This CDR3 has 16 residues. Trimming pared 2 bases from V and 1 base from J, leaving 14 bases between. CDR1 SGHAT and CDR2 FQNNGV come from the germline V gene. For the CDR3, the DNA is TGTGCCAGCAGCTTATATACAATCCGTGGCCAAGAGACCCAGTACTTC. It translates to CASSLYTIRGQETQYF.

This clonotype was detected a few times. The chain combines TRBV19 with TRBJ2-5, with TRBD1 identical over 9 bases. Germline CDR1 reads LNHDA; CDR2 reads SQIVND (reference sequence). V dropped 3 bases and J dropped 1; count of bases not matched to a gene: 12. The CDR3 has 18 residues. The CDR3 sequence: CASSMEIGGQGRQETQYF. In nucleotides, the CDR3 is TGTGCCAGTAGTATGGAGATCGGGGGACAGGGCCGCCAAGAGACCCAGTACTTC.

V and J are TRBV10-2 and TRBJ1-2, with unresolved D. The CDR3 runs to 13 residues. Trimming took off 3 bases at V and 4 bases at J, with 9 bases between the two ends. The germline CDR1 and CDR2 sequences are WSHSY and SAAADI. The CDR3 spells CASSEFRSYGYTF. DNA of the CDR3: TGCGCCAGCAGTGAATTTCGGAGCTATGGCTACACCTTC.

A few counts support this clonotype. The chain has TRBV20-1 and TRBJ1-5; no reliable D call. This CDR3 comprises 16 residues. Trimming took off 0 bases at V and 3 bases at J, with 15 bases between the two ends. Germline loops: CDR1 DFQATT, CDR2 SNEGSKA (reference sequence). CDR3 sequence reads: CSARDGLWQPNQPQHF. CDR3 DNA: TGCAGTGCTAGAGATGGTTTGTGGCAGCCCAATCAGCCCCAGCATTTT.

This clonotype was observed once. The genes are TRBV27 and TRBJ1-6, with a weak D call TRBD1 (5 bases). V was cut by 3 bases and J by 7 bases, with 16 bases left in between. The germline CDR1 and CDR2 sequences are MNHEY and SMNVEV (reference sequence). The CDR3 is made up of 16 amino acids. CDR3 sequence reads: CASSFKVRVRNSPLHF. The DNA for the CDR3 is TGTGCCAGCAGTTTCAAGGTCAGGGTGAGGAATTCACCCCTCCACTTT.

The rearrangement uses TRBV19 and TRBJ1-6; the D is unclear. V was cut by 4 bases and J by 9 bases, with 16 bases left in between. Germline V gene sequence: CDR1 LNHDA, CDR2 SQIVND (reference sequence). The CDR3 has 15 residues. The CDR3: CASSTPGLNGSPLHF. The DNA for the CDR3 is TGTGCCAGTAGTACCCCCGGTTTGAATGGTTCACCCCTCCACTTT.

This clonotype was observed a few times. This chain connects TRBV11-2 to TRBJ1-5, with D unclear. Trimming removed 1 base at V and 2 bases at J, with 12 bases between. Per germline, CDR1 SGHAT and CDR2 FQNNGV. CDR3 length: 16 residues. This CDR3 reads CASSLVKAAGNQPQHF. As DNA, the CDR3 is TGTGCCAGCAGCTTAGTCAAGGCCGCCGGCAATCAGCCCCAGCATTTT. The entire variable domain, with the rest obtained from reference TRBV11-2 and TRBJ1-5, is as follows: EAGVAQSPRYKIIEKRQSVAFWCNPISGHATLYWYQQILGQGPKLLIQFQNNGVVDDSQLPKDRFSAERLKGVDSTLKIQPAKLEDSAVYLCASSLVKAAGNQPQHFGDGTRLSIL.

V gene TRBV20-1 combines with J gene TRBJ1-6; D gene unclear. CDR3 length: 14 residues. V was pared by 8 bases and J by 0 bases, with 11 bases between. Germline V gives CDR1 DFQATT, CDR2 SNEGSKA (reference sequence). For the CDR3, the DNA is TGCAGTCTCTTCAGAAGCTCCTATAATTCACCCCTCCACTTT. Residues: CSLFRSSYNSPLHF.

The V and J genes are TRBV6-2 or TRBV6-3 and TRBJ2-7, with D unresolved. The CDR3 is 13 amino acids. Trimming took 8 bases from V and 1 from J, leaving 12 bases between them. Germline assignment: CDR1 MNHEY and CDR2 SVGEGT. The CDR3 DNA reads TGTGCCAGCGACCGAGCAAATTCCTACGAGCAGTACTTC. It codes for CASDRANSYEQYF.

This clonotype was observed a handful of times. The V call is TRBV6-5, the J call TRBJ1-5; 7 nucleotides match TRBD1. J gave up 0 bases and V 0 bases, and 5 bases lay outside the gene matches. The length of the CDR3 is 17 residues. CDR1 MNHEY and CDR2 SVGAGI come from the germline V gene. DNA of the CDR3: TGTGCCAGCAGTTACTCAGGGGGCGCAGGTAGCAATCAGCCCCAGCATTTT. It codes for CASSYSGGAGSNQPQHF.

The chain employs TRBV27 and TRBJ2-7, with 7 bases aligning to TRBD1. Germline V gene lookup returns CDR1 MNHEY and CDR2 SMNVEV (reference sequence). V shed 3 bases and J 0 bases; nucleotides not matched to a gene: 2. The CDR3 is made up of 14 amino acids. In DNA form, the CDR3 reads TGTGCCAGCAGTTTGCAGGGGGTCTCCTACGAGCAGTACTTC. It encodes CASSLQGVSYEQYF.

The genes are TRBV20-1 and TRBJ1-4, with no clear D. In germline, CDR1 is DFQATT, CDR2 SNEGSKA (reference sequence). V lost 3 bases and J 0 bases, leaving 8 bases between the germline ends. This CDR3 has 14 residues. CDR3 bases: TGCAGTGCTAGGGGCCGCTCAACTAATGAAAAACTGTTTTTT. This gives the protein CSARGRSTNEKLFF.

The chain uses TRBV20-1 and TRBJ1-1; perhaps TRBD1 as D (5 bases). The CDR3 has 14 residues. V lost 8 bases and J lost 1, with 17 bases in between. In germline, CDR1 is DFQATT, CDR2 SNEGSKA (reference sequence). For the CDR3, the DNA is TGCAGTCCCAGGACATTCCTCGGGAACACTGAAGCTTTCTTT. Residues: CSPRTFLGNTEAFF.

V and J are TRBV7-2 and TRBJ1-5; D unresolved. V lost 1 base, J lost 6 bases, and 10 bases lay in between. There are 14 residues in the CDR3. Germline values: CDR1 SGHTA, CDR2 FQGNSA. The CDR3 nucleotides read TGTGCCAGCAGCTTAGATCGGGGTGGTCAGCCCCAGCATTTT. Translated: CASSLDRGGQPQHF.

This clonotype has more than one count but fewer than ten. The V gene is TRBV6-1, the J gene TRBJ2-5; no firm D call. Trimming cost V 5 bases and J 2 bases, with 15 bases left between them. Germline V gene sequence: CDR1 MNHNS, CDR2 SASEGT. The CDR3 has 15 residues. The CDR3 DNA is TGTGCCAGCAGTAAAGAGAAAGGAGTACAAGAGACCCAGTACTTC. This translates into CASSKEKGVQETQYF.

V gene TRBV15 combines with J gene TRBJ2-1, with D unclear. This CDR3 is 17 amino acids long. The germline CDR1 and CDR2 sequences are LNHNV and YYDKDF (reference sequence). V lost 3 bases, J lost 2 bases, and 17 bases lay in between. The CDR3 is CATSSSKSGDAYNEQFF. The CDR3 nucleotides read TGTGCCACCAGCAGTAGTAAATCAGGTGATGCCTACAATGAGCAGTTCTTC.

The V call is TRBV28, the J call TRBJ1-2, with D hard to call. This CDR3 region has 13 residues. Trimming shortened V by 3 bases and J by 4 bases, and 9 bases separated the two germline ends. Germline V gives CDR1 MDHEN, CDR2 SYDVKM. The CDR3, as DNA: TGTGCCAGCAGTTTTGCACAGATCTATGGCTACACCTTC. Its translation: CASSFAQIYGYTF.

This sequence joins TRBV10-3 and TRBJ2-1; no firm D call. The CDR3 runs to 13 residues. The V end lost 4 bases, the J end lost 5 bases, and 9 bases lay between the germline ends. Germline V gives CDR1 ENHRY, CDR2 SYGVKD. The CDR3 loop is CAISVGAHNEQFF. The CDR3 nucleotides read TGTGCCATCAGTGTGGGCGCCCACAATGAGCAGTTCTTC.

J is TRBJ2-7 and V is TRBV28; D is unresolved. This CDR3 spans 11 amino acids. Trimming removed 6 bases at V and 4 bases at J, with 7 bases between. Germline V lookup: CDR1 MDHEN, CDR2 SYDVKM. CDR3 DNA: TGTGCCAGCAGCCCCCATTACGAGCAGTACTTC. Translating gives CASSPHYEQYF.

The V gene is TRBV11-2, the J gene TRBJ2-1; 12 nucleotides line up with TRBD2. The CDR3 sequence is 17 residues long. Germline V gene data show CDR1 as SGHAT and CDR2 as FQNNGV. The V segment lost 5 bases and the J segment 9 bases; nucleotides outside the gene matches: 14. For the CDR3, the DNA is TGTGCCAGCAGCGACGGGAGACTAGCGGGAGCCTCCGGTGAGCAGTTCTTC. This sequence encodes CASSDGRLAGASGEQFF.

The chain has TRBV2 and TRBJ2-5, with 11 bases identical to TRBD2. V lost 6 bases, J lost 5 bases, and 11 bases stayed unmatched. Germline CDR1 SNHLY, CDR2 FYNNEI. The CDR3 has 16 residues. This chain's CDR3 is CASRPFGSGRAETQYF. The CDR3 DNA reads as TGTGCCAGCAGACCCTTCGGTAGCGGGAGGGCCGAGACCCAGTACTTC.

The CDR3 spells CASSTTEQETQYF. In DNA form, the CDR3 reads TGTGCCAGCAGCACGACAGAGCAAGAGACCCAGTACTTC. The J gene is TRBJ2-5, the V gene TRBV11-3, with a possible D match to TRBD1 (5 bases). The length of the CDR3 is 13 residues. Between the trimmed V and J ends, which lost 5 bases and 2 bases, there was a span of 9 bases. Germline lookup yields CDR1 SGHNT and CDR2 YENEEA. The variable domain in full, with the rest retrieved from reference TRBV11-3 and TRBJ2-5, is EAGVVQSPRYKIIEKKQPVAFWCNPISGHNTLYWYLQNLGQGPELLIRYENEEAVDDSQLPKDRFSAERLKGVDSTLKIQPAELGDSAVYLCASSTTEQETQYFGPGTRLLVL.

The J gene is TRBJ2-3, the V gene TRBV20-1; the match to TRBD1 covers 11 bases. V trimming: 6 bases; J trimming: 6 bases; junction bases outside the gene matches: 2. Germline V gene data show CDR1 as DFQATT and CDR2 as SNEGSKA (reference sequence). This CDR3 contains 12 residues. The CDR3 loop is CSAGDRGDTQYF. DNA of the CDR3: TGCAGTGCGGGGGACAGGGGGGATACGCAGTATTTT.

Points on this clonotype: Germline and junction disagree at one end, which may indicate a read error. The rearrangement joins TRBV15 to TRBJ1-2; D unresolved. CDR1 and CDR2 (germline): LNHNV, YYDKDF (reference sequence). CDR3 length: 17 residues. CDR3 nucleotides: TGTGCCACCAGCAGAGGCTTCGAGGGCGGAAGAAACTATGGCTACATCTTC. Protein product: CATSRGFEGGRNYGYIF.